Following are 3 T cell receptor beta chains from one sample sequenced in a study of Ad26.COV2.S vaccination and SARS-CoV-2 variants. Described treatment: 15 to 20 received Ad26.COV2.S at low or high dose, single or two shots; several received placebo; per-sample allocation not given. The samples date from day 63 after the first vaccine or placebo injection. TCRdb keeps only in-frame clones here, not all; method: immunoSEQ multiplex PCR. The data hold more than 300,000 clones, with 88% observed a single time. The starting material was peripheral blood, obtained in a trial of Ad26.COV2.S vaccine versus placebo. These TCRs come from a person between 18 and 65 years old who received the Ad26.COV2.S COVID-19 vaccine or a placebo.

This clone was seen a single time. The genes are TRBV7-3 and TRBJ2-5; D possibly uses TRBD1 or TRBD2 (5 bases each). CDR1 is SGHTA and CDR2 is FQGTGA in the germline V gene. V lost 2 bases and J 4 bases, leaving 17 bases between the germline ends. CDR3 length: 16 amino acids. CDR3 protein: CASSLQGSGVGETQYF. Written as DNA, the CDR3 is TGTGCCAGCAGCTTACAGGGTTCCGGGGTAGGAGAGACCCAGTACTTC.

The genes are TRBV2 and TRBJ2-7; TRBD1 matches 7 bases. V gave up 4 bases and J gave up 4 bases; unmatched junction bases: 10. CDR1 and CDR2 (germline): SNHLY, FYNNEI. The CDR3 has 15 residues. CDR3: CASSVSLDRVYEQYF. The CDR3 DNA reads as TGTGCCAGCAGTGTGTCTCTCGACAGGGTTTACGAGCAGTACTTC.

The rearrangement joins TRBV7-2 to TRBJ1-5, with D possibly TRBD1 on 6 matching bases. The germline gives CDR1 SGHTA, CDR2 FQGNSA. V lost 5 bases and J lost 6, with 17 bases in between. This CDR3 is 15 amino acids long. In DNA, the CDR3 is TGTGCCAGCAGCCCCCAAGCAGGGGAGAGTCAGCCCCAGCATTTT. This codes for CASSPQAGESQPQHF.